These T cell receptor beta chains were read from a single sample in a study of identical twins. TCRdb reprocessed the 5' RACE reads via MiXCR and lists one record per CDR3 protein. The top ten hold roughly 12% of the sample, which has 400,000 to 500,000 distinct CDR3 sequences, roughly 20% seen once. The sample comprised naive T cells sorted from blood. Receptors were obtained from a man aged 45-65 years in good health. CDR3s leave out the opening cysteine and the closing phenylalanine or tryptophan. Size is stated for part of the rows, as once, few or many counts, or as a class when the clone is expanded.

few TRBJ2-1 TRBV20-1 SAEGPTGGALGEQF
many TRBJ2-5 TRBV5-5 ASSSPGSQETQY
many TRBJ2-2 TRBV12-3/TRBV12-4 ASRGMGDTGELF
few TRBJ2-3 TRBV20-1 SAREAGGSTDTQY
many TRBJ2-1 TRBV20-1 SARTQFANEQF
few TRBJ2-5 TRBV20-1 SARDLQGRETQY
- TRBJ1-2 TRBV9 ASSVGPGGANYGYT
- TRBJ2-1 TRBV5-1 ASSSRTIDRHNEQF
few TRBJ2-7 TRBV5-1 ASTFGTAFRYEQY
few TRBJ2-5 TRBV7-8 ASSAHTGTSGSGETQY
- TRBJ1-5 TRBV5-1 ASSLGGSHSNQPQH
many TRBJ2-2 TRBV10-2 ASSGPEQNTGELF
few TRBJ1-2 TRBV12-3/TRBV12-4 ASSLAGGYT
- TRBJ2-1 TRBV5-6 ASSLWAQGYYNEQF
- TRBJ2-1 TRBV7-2 ASSQRVGSSYNEQF
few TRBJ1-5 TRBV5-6 ASSLLGPSSNQPQH
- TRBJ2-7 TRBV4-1 ASSQSGTGNYEQY
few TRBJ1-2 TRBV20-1 SASKRYGYT
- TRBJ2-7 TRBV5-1 ASSPSWGGTYEQY
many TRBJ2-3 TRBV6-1 ASRGLGGTDTQY
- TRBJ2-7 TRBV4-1 ASSQGFGWAGE
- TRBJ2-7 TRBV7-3 ASSLRTGGEQY
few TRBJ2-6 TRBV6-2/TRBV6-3 ASSRFANVLT
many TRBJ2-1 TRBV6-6 ASRPGGNEQF
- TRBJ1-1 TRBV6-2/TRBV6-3 ASGERRVTEAF
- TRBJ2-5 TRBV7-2 ASSSKREGSQY
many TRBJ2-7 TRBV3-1 ASSQGGLTRDEQY